The present entry profiles one T cell receptor (beta chain) with its context. Its antigen is still unknown. Libraries were prepared by immunoSEQ multiplex PCR; TCRdb keeps only in-frame clonotypes and omits some of them. The sample lists approximately 58,000 clones, about 90% occurring once. This sample was taken from a study of graft-versus-host responses after intestinal transplantation. Study as a whole: All recipients got anti-thymocyte globulin induction, then tacrolimus and steroids for 2 to 4 years.

Study-level findings and limits: Circulating GvH clones peaking coincided with falling HvG clones soon after transplant. Elevated graft-versus-host to host-versus-graft clonal ratios in allografts were recorded for patients with graft-donor T cell macrochimerism.

Sequencing used PBMCs, obtained less than 130 days after intestinal transplantation. This TCR was sampled from a human patient who received an intestinal transplant, so some T cells may come from the graft donor.

CDR3 region: CAWSVGDTQYF. Written as DNA, the CDR3 is TGTGCCTGGAGTGTTGGAGATACGCAGTATTTT. The chain recombines TRBV30 with TRBJ2-3; D not resolved. From germline, CDR1 is GTSNPN and CDR2 SVGIG (reference sequence). With 0 bases removed from V and 5 bases from J, the gap between germline ends came to 3 bases. The CDR3 has 11 amino acids.